The T cell receptor (beta chain) under discussion was sequenced for a study of cytomegalovirus exposure and HLA in healthy donors. Comments on this clone: The antigen is unknown.

This PCR relied on a set of 60 Vbeta primers and 13 Jbeta primers. The assay was immunoSEQ multiplex PCR, and TCRdb's table has in-frame clones only and misses some. The table shows about 220,000 clones, with 82% occurring only once. The J segment lost 8 bases and the V segment lost 1 base, leaving 5 bases of the junction unmatched. The CDR3 is made up of 14 amino acids. Germline lookup yields CDR1 LNHNV and CDR2 YYDKDF (reference sequence). Though nominally healthy at sampling, donors likely had unrecorded immune exposures. Study conclusions and caveats: Usually a TCR sequence was rare, but some public TCRs were found in many donors. After further analysis at a later stage, 15,000 to 20,000 TCR beta sequences were associated with HLA alleles at 0.05 false discovery rate.

The V call is TRBV15, the J call TRBJ2-1; 7 positions agree with TRBD1. This clonotype originated in a man aged 35 to 55 in good health and CMV-seropositive. Sequenced material: PBMCs. The DNA for the CDR3 is TGTGCCACCAGCAGAGGACAGGGTCGGGATGAGCAGTTCTTC. Its translation: CATSRGQGRDEQFF.